The 25 T cell receptor beta chains below were found in one sample sequenced in a study of CD8+CD57+ T cells in acquired aplastic anemia. Profiles of TCR beta VDJ and CDR3 were generated from a genomic DNA template. TCRdb fed the reads into MiXCR, producing one record per CDR3 protein. This sample has hundreds of thousands of distinct CDR3 sequences; less than 35% occur once, and the top ten carry 0.82%. Patients chosen for sequencing had CD8+CD57+ cells that had expanded, as shown by flow cytometry. Input material: sorted CD4+, CD8+, or CD8+CD57+ T cells (not recorded which) from PBMCs. These receptors all stem from a human donor with aplastic anemia.

The chain employs TRBV7-8 and TRBJ1-1; weak D call: TRBD1 (5 bases). Trimming left V 2 bases short and J 7 bases short, with 17 bases between. There are 15 residues in the CDR3. CDR1 and CDR2 from the germline V gene are SGHVS and FQNEAQ. The CDR3 protein is CASSLIHQGTSEAFF. DNA for the CDR3: TGTGCCAGCAGCTTAATCCATCAGGGAACAAGTGAAGCTTTCTTT.

Written as DNA, the CDR3 is TGTGCCAGCAGCTACCTAGGGCCGGGACAGGGGTGGAATGAGCAGTTCTTC. Its protein product is CASSYLGPGQGWNEQFF. The chain employs TRBV11-2 and TRBJ2-1, with TRBD1 identical over 10 bases. Germline values: CDR1 SGHAT, CDR2 FQNNGV. This CDR3 is 17 amino acids long. With 4 bases clipped from V and 7 bases from J, the junction kept 13 bases outside the gene matches. The variable domain in full, with the rest retrieved from reference TRBV11-2 and TRBJ2-1, is EAGVAQSPRYKIIEKRQSVAFWCNPISGHATLYWYQQILGQGPKLLIQFQNNGVVDDSQLPKDRFSAERLKGVDSTLKIQPAKLEDSAVYLCASSYLGPGQGWNEQFFGPGTRLTVL.

This clonotype was recorded a few times. The chain carries TRBV7-2 and TRBJ2-7; TRBD2 agrees at 7 bases. V lost 3 bases to trimming and J lost 0 bases; unmatched junction nucleotides: 5. Germline V CDR1 and CDR2: SGHTA, FQGNSA. The CDR3 loop spans 15 amino acids. This CDR3 is CASSLGGTHSYEQYF. In nucleotides, the CDR3 is TGTGCCAGCAGCTTGGGGGGGACCCACTCCTACGAGCAGTACTTC. Based on the CDR3 plus reference TRBV7-2 and TRBJ2-7, the full variable domain is GAGVSQSPSNKVTEKGKDVELRCDPISGHTALYWYRQSLGQGLEFLIYFQGNSAPDKSGLPSDRFSAERTGGSVSTLTIQRTQQEDSAVYLCASSLGGTHSYEQYFGPGTRLTVT.

This clonotype was recorded at least ten times. The gene calls are TRBV29-1 and TRBJ1-2, with D hard to call. Germline V gene sequence: CDR1 SQVTM, CDR2 ANQGSEA. The CDR3 covers 13 residues. Trimming cost V 0 bases and J 4 bases, with 9 bases left between them. The DNA for the CDR3 is TGCAGCGTTGAAGATCGGAACACCTATGGCTACACCTTC. Translated, it gives CSVEDRNTYGYTF. The whole variable domain, filled in from reference TRBV29-1 and TRBJ1-2, reads SAVISQKPSRDICQRGTSLTIQCQVDSQVTMMFWYRQQPGQSLTLIATANQGSEATYESGFVIDKFPISRPNLTFSTLTVSNMSPEDSSIYLCSVEDRNTYGYTFGSGTRLTVV.

In this sample, this clonotype turned up a few times. This chain joins TRBV9 and TRBJ2-5, with a possible D match to TRBD1 (5 bases). The CDR3 totals 15 residues. V lost 0 bases, J lost 5 bases, and 14 bases lay in between. Germline CDR1 and CDR2: SGDLS and YYNGEE. The CDR3 DNA reads as TGTGCCAGCAGCGTAGATCCTGGCAGGGATGAGACCCAGTACTTC. Translated: CASSVDPGRDETQYF.

The chain recombines TRBV29-1 with TRBJ1-2; D may be TRBD1 (6 bases). Germline V gene data show CDR1 as SQVTM and CDR2 as ANQGSEA. V was shortened by 8 bases and J by 5 bases, with 15 bases between the two germline ends. CDR3 length: 12 amino acids. In DNA, the CDR3 is TGCAGCATCCAAACGGACAGTTATGGCTACACCTTC. Translated, it gives CSIQTDSYGYTF.

Regarding this clonotype: This may arise from a read error, as a much more abundant clone is one base away. The chain combines TRBV5-1 with TRBJ1-6; 10 bases map to TRBD1. In germline, CDR1 is SGHRS, CDR2 YFSETQ. This CDR3 is 16 amino acids long. CDR3 nucleotides: TGCACCAGCAGCTCTACCGGGACAGGGGAGGATTCACCCCTCCACTTT. It encodes CTSSSTGTGEDSPLHF.

CDR3 protein: CASSLKGGIAGNTIYF. DNA for the CDR3: TGTGCCAGCAGCTTGAAAGGGGGGATCGCTGGAAACACCATATATTTT. The J gene is TRBJ1-3, the V gene TRBV7-8, with D maybe TRBD1 (6 bases). The V and J ends lost 3 bases and 2 bases respectively, with 14 bases between them. CDR1 and CDR2 (germline): SGHVS, FQNEAQ. This CDR3 is built from 16 residues.

This clonotype was seen many times. The chain uses TRBV2 and TRBJ2-1; weak D call: TRBD2 (5 bases). Trimming stripped 2 bases from V and 8 bases from J, with 13 bases between. In germline, CDR1 is SNHLY, CDR2 FYNNEI. There are 14 residues in the CDR3. CDR3 sequence: CASSELRALHEQFF. Written as DNA, the CDR3 is TGTGCCAGCAGTGAATTGCGGGCTCTTCATGAGCAGTTCTTC.

The chain couples TRBV20-1 to TRBJ1-6; D possibly corresponds to TRBD1 (5 bases). Germline assignment: CDR1 DFQATT and CDR2 SNEGSKA (reference sequence). This CDR3 is built from 17 residues. V was trimmed by 3 bases and J by 0 bases, leaving 15 bases between them. The CDR3 is CSASLGVPSSYNSPLHF. The CDR3 DNA reads as TGCAGTGCTAGTCTAGGGGTACCAAGCTCCTATAATTCACCCCTCCACTTT.

Points on this clonotype: Possible read error: a much larger clone is one base away. The V and J genes are TRBV5-5 and TRBJ1-6; D is uncertain. Trimming pared 2 bases from V and 11 bases from J, leaving 14 bases between. The length of the CDR3 is 14 residues. Germline assignment: CDR1 SGHKS and CDR2 YYEKEE (reference sequence). Here the CDR3 DNA reads TGTGCCAGCAGCTTTGGAGGATTGGGTCCACCCCTCCACTTT. Its translation is CASSFGGLGPPLHF.

This clonotype was detected many times. This chain links TRBV19 with TRBJ1-6; D remains unclear. The CDR3 contains 14 residues. Germline CDR1 reads LNHDA; CDR2 reads SQIVND (reference sequence). Trimming pared 3 bases from V and 7 bases from J, leaving 10 bases between. CDR3 amino acids: CASSIAGWNSPLHF. CDR3 sequence (DNA): TGTGCCAGTAGTATCGCGGGGTGGAATTCACCCCTCCACTTT.

In this sample, this clonotype turned up a few times. At one end the junction does not follow the germline gene, possibly because of a read error. The chain joins TRBV7-2 to TRBJ2-5; D call uncertain. This CDR3 has 11 residues. Germline CDR1 reads SGHTA; CDR2 reads FQGNSA. The CDR3 spells CASSVEEAQYF. Written as DNA, the CDR3 is TGCGCCAGCAGCGTGGAAGAGGCCCAGTACTTC.

This chain uses TRBV6-1 with TRBJ1-4; maybe TRBD1 (5 bases). Germline CDR1 MNHNS, CDR2 SASEGT. The CDR3 has 19 residues. V was shortened by 0 bases and J by 8 bases, with 25 bases between the two germline ends. The CDR3 nucleotides read TGTGCCAGCAGTGAAGCGCATGTAAAGGGACGCCTCCTCCCCGAAAAACTGTTTTTT. It codes for CASSEAHVKGRLLPEKLFF.

This clonotype was observed at least ten times. J is TRBJ1-2 and V is TRBV4-2, with 9 bases identical to TRBD1. Germline CDR1 reads LGHNA; CDR2 reads YNFKEQ. The trim removed 8 bases at V and 6 bases at J, leaving 13 bases unmatched. The CDR3 contains 15 residues. CDR3 nucleotide sequence: TGTGCCAGCGGGTCAACGACCGGGACAGGGAATGGCTACACCTTC. The encoded protein is CASGSTTGTGNGYTF.

Of note for this clonotype: Possible read error: a much larger clone is one base away. DNA for the CDR3: TGTGCCAGCAGCGCTTGCCCCGGAAGGGAAGACGAGCAGTACTTC. Protein product: CASSACPGREDEQYF. The chain links TRBV9 to TRBJ2-7; D remains ambiguous. Germline CDR1 is SGDLS and CDR2 is YYNGEE. The CDR3 has 15 residues. Trimming stripped 3 bases from V and 5 bases from J, with 18 bases between.

Of note for this clonotype: A clone one base away is much larger, so this may be a read error. V and J are TRBV20-1 and TRBJ1-2, with D possibly matching TRBD1 (5 bases). This CDR3 contains 13 residues. Germline values: CDR1 DFQATT, CDR2 SNEGSKA (reference sequence). The CDR3 region has the DNA TGCAGTGCTGGGGTGGAGGGGTTCTATGGCTGCACCTTC. Amino acids: CSAGVEGFYGCTF.

V is TRBV12-5 and J is TRBJ1-2; 10 bases match TRBD1. The CDR3 sequence is 14 residues long. Germline CDR1 LGHNT, CDR2 FRNRAP. Losses at the gene ends were 7 bases for V and 3 bases for J; bases not matched to a gene: 5. CDR3 bases: TGTGCTAGTGTCCCCGGACAGGGGGACTATGGCTACACCTTC. Translated: CASVPGQGDYGYTF. The whole variable domain, filled in from reference TRBV12-5 and TRBJ1-2, reads DARVTQTPRHKVTEMGQEVTMRCQPILGHNTVFWYRQTMMQGLELLAYFRNRAPLDDSGMPKDRFSAEMPDATLATLKIQPSEPRDSAVYFCASVPGQGDYGYTFGSGTRLTVV.

In this sample, this clonotype turned up many times. This chain connects TRBV7-8 to TRBJ1-1, with 7 nucleotides matching TRBD1. The ends lost 4 bases at V and 1 base at J; junction bases unmatched: 0. The CDR3 length is 13 residues. CDR1 and CDR2 (germline): SGHVS, FQNEAQ. The CDR3 DNA is TGTGCCAGCAGCTGGACAGGGAACACTGAAGCTTTCTTT. Its protein is CASSWTGNTEAFF.

The table lists this clonotype with many counts. The chain combines TRBV20-1 with TRBJ1-2; 7 bases are shared with TRBD1. V lost 2 bases to trimming and J lost 0 bases; unmatched junction nucleotides: 12. The CDR3 spans 17 residues. Germline V CDR1 and CDR2: DFQATT, SNEGSKA (reference sequence). The CDR3 DNA is TGCAGTGCTAGACTTGTCGACAGGGAAAAATCTAACTATGGCTACACCTTC. It is translated as CSARLVDREKSNYGYTF.

The genes are TRBV24-1 and TRBJ1-5; 9 nucleotides agree with TRBD1. In germline, CDR1 is KGHDR, CDR2 SFDVKD. This CDR3 contains 15 residues. V dropped 5 bases and J dropped 6; count of bases not matched to a gene: 7. The CDR3 protein is CATSGMGQGGQPQHF. In DNA form, the CDR3 reads TGTGCCACCAGTGGAATGGGACAGGGCGGTCAGCCCCAGCATTTT.

Turning to this clonotype: The junction departs from germline at one end; a sequencing error may be responsible. V gene TRBV2 combines with J gene TRBJ1-2; D remains ambiguous. This CDR3 contains 13 residues. CDR1 and CDR2 from the germline V gene are SNHLY and FYNNEI. The CDR3 protein is CASIAGEGGGYTF. CDR3 nucleotides: TGTGCAAGCATAGCGGGAGAGGGAGGTGGCTACACCTTC.

To note about this clonotype: A much larger clone differs by one base, so this may be a read error. V is TRBV5-1 and J is TRBJ1-2; 7 bases line up with TRBD1. After removal of 4 bases from V and 9 bases from J, the junction contained 9 bases not matched to a gene. There are 13 residues in the CDR3. Germline V gene data show CDR1 as SGHRS and CDR2 as YFSETQ. The CDR3 reads CASSQQGRDSYTF. The CDR3 nucleotides read TGCGCCAGCAGCCAACAGGGGAGGGATAGCTACACCTTC. Full variable domain (rest looked up from reference TRBV5-1 and TRBJ1-2): KAGVTQTPRYLIKTRGQQVTLSCSPISGHRSVSWYQQTPGQGLQFLFEYFSETQRNKGNFPGRFSGRQFSNSRSEMNVSTLELGDSALYLCASSQQGRDSYTFGSGTRLTVV.

The chain joins TRBV4-1 to TRBJ1-1; D uncertain. CDR1 is MGHRA, CDR2 YSYEKL, per germline. This CDR3 region has 12 residues. The germline V and J ends were trimmed by 6 bases and 3 bases, with 8 bases remaining between them. The CDR3 spells CASRGGYTEAFF. The CDR3 nucleotides read TGCGCCAGCAGGGGTGGGTACACTGAAGCTTTCTTT.

The CDR3 reads CASSPSGQNQPQHF. The CDR3 nucleotides are TGTGCCAGCTCACCCTCGGGACAGAATCAGCCCCAGCATTTT. The chain combines TRBV18 with TRBJ1-5, with 7 bases identical to TRBD1. The trim removed 3 bases at V and 4 bases at J, leaving 3 bases unmatched. CDR1 and CDR2 from the germline V gene are KGHSH and LQKENI. The CDR3 runs 14 residues.